The following is a TCR beta chain sequence with its context. Its antigen is currently unknown. The data derive from a study of cytomegalovirus exposure and HLA in healthy donors. In germline, CDR1 is MDHEN, CDR2 SYDVKM. J gave up 4 bases and V 3 bases, and 5 bases lay outside the gene matches. The CDR3 covers 14 residues. Study-wide results and limits: Across donors, most TCRs were seen rarely, yet some public ones were widespread.

Amplification used 60 Vbeta primers and 13 Jbeta primers. Using immunoSEQ multiplex PCR, the repertoire was profiled, and TCRdb retains in-frame clones only, with some absent. This table holds about 96,000 clones, under 85% found once. The chain recombines TRBV28 with TRBJ1-2; 7 nucleotides align to TRBD1. Sequences were obtained from PBMCs. This TCR derives from a young man in good health and CMV-seronegative. For the CDR3, the DNA is TGTGCCAGCAGTTTTAGGGGGCTTAGCTATGGCTACACCTTC. Its translation is CASSFRGLSYGYTF.